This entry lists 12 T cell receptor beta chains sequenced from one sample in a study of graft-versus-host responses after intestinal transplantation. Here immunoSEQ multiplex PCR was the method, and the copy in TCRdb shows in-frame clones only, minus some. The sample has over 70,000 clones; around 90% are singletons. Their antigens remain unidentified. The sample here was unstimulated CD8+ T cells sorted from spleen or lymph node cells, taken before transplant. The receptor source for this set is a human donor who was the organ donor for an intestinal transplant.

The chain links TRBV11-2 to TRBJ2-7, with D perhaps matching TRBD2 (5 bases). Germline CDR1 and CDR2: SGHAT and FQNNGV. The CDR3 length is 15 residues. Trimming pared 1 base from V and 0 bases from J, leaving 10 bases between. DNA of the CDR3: TGTGCCAGCAGCTTAGCCCCGGGAACCTCCTACGAGCAGTACGTC. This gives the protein CASSLAPGTSYEQYV.

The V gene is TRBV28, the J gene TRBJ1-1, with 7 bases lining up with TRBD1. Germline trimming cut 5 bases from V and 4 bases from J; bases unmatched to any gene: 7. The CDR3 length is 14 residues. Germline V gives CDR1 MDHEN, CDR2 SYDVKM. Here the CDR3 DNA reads TGTGCCAGCAGTGTACAGGGGCGAGGCACTGAAGCTTTCTTT. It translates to CASSVQGRGTEAFF.

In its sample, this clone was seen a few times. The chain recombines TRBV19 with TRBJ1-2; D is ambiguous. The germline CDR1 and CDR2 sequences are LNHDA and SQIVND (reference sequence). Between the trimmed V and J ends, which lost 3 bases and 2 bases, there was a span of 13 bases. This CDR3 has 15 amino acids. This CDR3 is CASSIGLGGNYGYTF. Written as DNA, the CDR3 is TGTGCCAGTAGTATCGGACTAGGAGGCAACTATGGCTACACCTTC.

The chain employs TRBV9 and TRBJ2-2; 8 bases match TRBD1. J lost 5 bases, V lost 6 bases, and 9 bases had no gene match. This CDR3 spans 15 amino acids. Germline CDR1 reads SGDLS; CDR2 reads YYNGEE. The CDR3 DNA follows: TGTGCCAGCACCCAAGACAGGGGCCTTACCGGGGAGCTGTTTTTT. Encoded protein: CASTQDRGLTGELFF.

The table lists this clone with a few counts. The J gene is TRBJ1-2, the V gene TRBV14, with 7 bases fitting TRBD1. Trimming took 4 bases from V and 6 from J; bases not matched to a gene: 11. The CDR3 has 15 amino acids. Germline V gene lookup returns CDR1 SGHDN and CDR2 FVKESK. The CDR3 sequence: CASSRALVRGNGYTF. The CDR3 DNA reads TGTGCCAGCAGCCGAGCGTTGGTCAGGGGGAATGGCTACACCTTC.

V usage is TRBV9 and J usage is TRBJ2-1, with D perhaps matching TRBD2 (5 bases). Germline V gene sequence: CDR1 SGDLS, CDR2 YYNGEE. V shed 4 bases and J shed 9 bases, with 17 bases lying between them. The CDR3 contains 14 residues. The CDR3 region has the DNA TGTGCCAGCAGCTCCGGTGACTCTGGGAGTGAGCAGTTCTTC. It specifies CASSSGDSGSEQFF.

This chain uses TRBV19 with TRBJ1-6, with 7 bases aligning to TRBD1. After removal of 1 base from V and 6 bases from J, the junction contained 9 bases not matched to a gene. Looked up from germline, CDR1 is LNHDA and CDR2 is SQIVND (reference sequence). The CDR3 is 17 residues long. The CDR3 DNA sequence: TGTGCCAGTAGTATAGTTTTTCGGGACAGTTCTAATTCACCCCTCCACTTT. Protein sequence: CASSIVFRDSSNSPLHF. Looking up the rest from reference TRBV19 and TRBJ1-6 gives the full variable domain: DGGITQSPKYLFRKEGQNVTLSCEQNLNHDAMYWYRQDPGQGLRLIYYSQIVNDFQKGDIAEGYSVSREKKESFPLTVTSAQKNPTAFYLCASSIVFRDSSNSPLHFGNGTRLTVT.

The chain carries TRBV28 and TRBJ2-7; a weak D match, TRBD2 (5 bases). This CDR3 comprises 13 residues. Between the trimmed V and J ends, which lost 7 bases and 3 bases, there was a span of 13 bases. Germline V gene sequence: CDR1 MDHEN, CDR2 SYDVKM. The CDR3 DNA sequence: TGTGCCAGCACCACCGACGGACTCTACGAGCAGTACGTC. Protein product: CASTTDGLYEQYV.

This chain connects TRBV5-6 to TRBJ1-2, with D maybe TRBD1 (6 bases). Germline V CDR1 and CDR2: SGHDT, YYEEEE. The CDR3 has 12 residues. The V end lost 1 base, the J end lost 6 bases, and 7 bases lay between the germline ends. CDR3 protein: CASSLPGDGYTF. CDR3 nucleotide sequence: TGTGCCAGCAGCTTGCCAGGGGATGGCTACACCTTC.

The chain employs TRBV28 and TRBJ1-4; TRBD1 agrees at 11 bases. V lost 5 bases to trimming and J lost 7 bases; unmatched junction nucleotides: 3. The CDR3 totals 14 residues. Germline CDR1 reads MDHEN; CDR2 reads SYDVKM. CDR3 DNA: TGTGCCAGCAGTAGGACAGGGGGCGTTGAAAAACTGTTTTTT. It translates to CASSRTGGVEKLFF. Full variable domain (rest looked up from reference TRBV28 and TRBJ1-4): DVKVTQSSRYLVKRTGEKVFLECVQDMDHENMFWYRQDPGLGLRLIYFSYDVKMKEKGDIPEGYSVSREKKERFSLILESASTNQTSMYLCASSRTGGVEKLFFGSGTQLSVL.

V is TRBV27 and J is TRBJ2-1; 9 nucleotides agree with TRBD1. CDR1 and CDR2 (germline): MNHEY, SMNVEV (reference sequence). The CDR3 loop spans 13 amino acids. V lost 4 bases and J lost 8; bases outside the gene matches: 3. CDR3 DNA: TGTGCCAGCAGTTCGGGACAGGGTCATGAGCAGTTCTTC. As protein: CASSSGQGHEQFF.

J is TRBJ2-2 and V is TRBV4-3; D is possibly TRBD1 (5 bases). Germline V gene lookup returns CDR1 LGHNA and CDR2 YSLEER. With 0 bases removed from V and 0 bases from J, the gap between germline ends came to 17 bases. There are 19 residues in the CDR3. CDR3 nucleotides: TGCGCCAGCAGCCAAGAGAAGATTCCAGGGCTCGCGAACACCGGGGAGCTGTTTTTT. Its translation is CASSQEKIPGLANTGELFF.